The next 9 T cell receptor beta chains were all read from a single sample in a study of blood T cell repertoires in COVID-19. Using immunoSEQ multiplex PCR, the repertoire was profiled, and TCRdb retains in-frame clones only, with some absent. The sample has around 210,000 clones; around four fifths are singletons. Material for sequencing was peripheral blood. The receptors shown here come from a man in his sixties with COVID-19, enrolled during active disease.

The chain employs TRBV18 and TRBJ2-7; TRBD1 aligns across 7 bases. This CDR3 spans 14 amino acids. The germline gives CDR1 KGHSH, CDR2 LQKENI. V lost 5 bases to trimming and J lost 1 base; unmatched junction nucleotides: 5. CDR3 DNA sequence: TGTGCCAGCTCATACGGGACAGAATCCTACGAGCAGTACTTC. It codes for CASSYGTESYEQYF.

The rearrangement links TRBV3-1 (or the pseudogene TRBV3-2) to TRBJ2-6; D ambiguous. Looked up from germline, CDR1 is LGHDT and CDR2 is YNNKEL (reference sequence). CDR3 length: 17 amino acids. V dropped 4 bases and J dropped 0 bases, with 13 bases sitting between them. The CDR3 spells CASSRPGSTSGANVLTF. CDR3 DNA: TGTGCCAGCAGCCGACCCGGGTCAACCTCTGGGGCCAACGTCCTGACTTTC.

The genes are TRBV27 and TRBJ2-5, with D possibly matching TRBD2 (5 bases). V was pared by 6 bases and J by 5 bases, with 19 bases between. The CDR3 spans 15 residues. Germline values: CDR1 MNHEY, CDR2 SMNVEV (reference sequence). CDR3 region: CASRLKTGSGETQYF. DNA of the CDR3: TGTGCCAGCAGACTAAAAACGGGATCCGGGGAGACCCAGTACTTC.

The J gene is TRBJ1-3, the V gene TRBV5-5, with D possibly being TRBD1 (5 bases). This CDR3 is built from 14 residues. The germline V gene has CDR1 SGHKS and CDR2 YYEKEE (reference sequence). The V end lost 4 bases, the J end lost 4 bases, and 12 bases lay between the germline ends. CDR3 bases: TGTGCCAGCAGCCTAGGGGAAGGCGGAAACACCATATATTTT. This codes for CASSLGEGGNTIYF.

The rearrangement links TRBV13 to TRBJ2-7; D perhaps matches TRBD2 (5 bases). V lost 4 bases to trimming and J lost 1 base, with 14 bases between them. The CDR3 is 15 residues long. Germline V lookup: CDR1 PRHDT, CDR2 FYEKMQ (reference sequence). The CDR3 DNA is TGTGCCAGCAGCTCATCCGGACGGGATTCCTACGAGCAGTACTTC. Its protein is CASSSSGRDSYEQYF.

The chain is built from TRBV13 and TRBJ1-1, with D unclear. The CDR3 is 16 residues long. CDR1 is PRHDT and CDR2 is FYEKMQ in the germline V gene (reference sequence). The V end was cut by 2 bases, the J end by 0 bases, with 13 bases between. CDR3 nucleotide sequence: TGTGCCAGCAGCTTACCTACCGGGAGCTTGAACACTGAAGCTTTCTTT. This gives the protein CASSLPTGSLNTEAFF.

This clone was seen a handful of times. This chain links TRBV9 with TRBJ1-3, with D uncertain. Germline V gives CDR1 SGDLS, CDR2 YYNGEE. The CDR3 runs to 15 residues. V lost 0 bases and J 0 bases, leaving 7 bases between the germline ends. In DNA form, the CDR3 reads TGTGCCAGCAGCGTAGATACTCACTCTGGAAACACCATATATTTT. It translates to CASSVDTHSGNTIYF.

The chain has TRBV3-1 (or the pseudogene TRBV3-2) and TRBJ2-1; D is unresolved. The CDR3 sequence is 14 residues long. CDR1 and CDR2 from the germline V gene are LGHDT and YNNKEL (reference sequence). Trimming pared 0 bases from V and 5 bases from J, leaving 8 bases between. CDR3 bases: TGTGCCAGCAGCCAAGATCGCCGGGACAATGAGCAGTTCTTC. Its translation is CASSQDRRDNEQFF.

Only a few counts were recorded for this clone. This chain connects TRBV15 to TRBJ1-6; TRBD1 is a possible D gene (5 bases). The ends were cut back, 3 bases at V and 7 bases at J, with 13 bases in the middle. This CDR3 region has 15 residues. CDR1 is LNHNV, CDR2 YYDKDF, per germline (reference sequence). CDR3 nucleotide sequence: TGTGCCACCAGCAGGGAACAGGTTGGGAATTCACCCCTCCACTTT. Translated, it gives CATSREQVGNSPLHF.